Listed below are T cell receptor beta chains from one sample, sequenced in a study of blood T cell repertoires in COVID-19. Profiled with immunoSEQ multiplex PCR; TCRdb holds only in-frame clones, not every one. In the table there are about 250,000 clones, around nine tenths of which are singletons. The sample taken for sequencing was peripheral blood. The receptors were sampled from a woman aged 60-75 years who had recovered from COVID-19. CDR3s include the opening cysteine and the closing phenylalanine or tryptophan. The D gene is left open where the match is weak. Expanded clones get a size class; other rows say once, few or many, or leave the size out.

clone_size: .; d_call: .; j_call: TRBJ1-1; v_call: TRBV28; cdr3_length: 13; cdr3_aa: CASSRPGAGEAFF; cdr3_nt: TGTGCCAGCAGTCGACCAGGGGCGGGTGAAGCTTTCTTT
clone_size: .; d_call: TRBD1; j_call: TRBJ1-2; v_call: TRBV19; cdr3_length: 12; cdr3_aa: CASSSTGVGYTF; cdr3_nt: TGTGCCAGTAGTAGTACAGGGGTTGGCTACACCTTC
clone_size: .; d_call: .; j_call: TRBJ1-1; v_call: TRBV7-3; cdr3_length: 13; cdr3_aa: CASSSQTHTEAFF; cdr3_nt: TGTGCCAGCAGCTCACAGACCCACACTGAAGCTTTCTTT
clone_size: .; d_call: TRBD2; j_call: TRBJ2-5; v_call: TRBV2; cdr3_length: 16; cdr3_aa: CASSELARGASETQYF; cdr3_nt: TGTGCCAGCAGTGAATTGGCGCGGGGGGCGTCAGAGACCCAGTACTTC
clone_size: .; d_call: .; j_call: TRBJ2-7; v_call: TRBV9; cdr3_length: 15; cdr3_aa: CASSAGLALSYEQYF; cdr3_nt: TGTGCCAGCAGCGCCGGTTTAGCCTTATCCTACGAGCAGTACTTC
clone_size: .; d_call: TRBD1; j_call: TRBJ2-2; v_call: TRBV29-1; cdr3_length: 17; cdr3_aa: CSVKGTGGDFRVGELFF; cdr3_nt: TGCAGCGTTAAGGGGACAGGGGGCGATTTTAGGGTCGGGGAGCTGTTTTTT
clone_size: once; d_call: .; j_call: TRBJ2-5; v_call: TRBV6-5; cdr3_length: 13; cdr3_aa: CASRRTVWETQYF; cdr3_nt: TGTGCCAGCAGGAGGACAGTTTGGGAGACCCAGTACTTC
clone_size: .; d_call: .; j_call: TRBJ1-2; v_call: TRBV10-3; cdr3_length: 15; cdr3_aa: CAISDLGEANYGYTF; cdr3_nt: TGTGCCATCAGTGATTTGGGGGAGGCGAACTATGGCTACACCTTC
clone_size: .; d_call: TRBD1; j_call: TRBJ1-4; v_call: TRBV6-4; cdr3_length: 15; cdr3_aa: CASSRGTENNEKLFF; cdr3_nt: TGTGCCAGCAGTCGTGGGACAGAGAACAATGAAAAACTGTTTTTT
clone_size: .; d_call: .; j_call: TRBJ2-4; v_call: TRBV19; cdr3_length: 19; cdr3_aa: CASSEGTARTGEAKNIQYF; cdr3_nt: TGTGCCAGTAGTGAGGGGACAGCCAGAACGGGAGAAGCCAAAAACATTCAGTACTTC
clone_size: .; d_call: .; j_call: TRBJ2-3; v_call: TRBV9; cdr3_length: 14; cdr3_aa: CASSPAPSTDTQYF; cdr3_nt: TGTGCCAGCAGCCCAGCGCCGAGCACAGATACGCAGTATTTT
clone_size: .; d_call: TRBD1; j_call: TRBJ2-5; v_call: TRBV4-3; cdr3_length: 15; cdr3_aa: CASSQGDRLSETQYF; cdr3_nt: TGCGCCAGCAGCCAAGGGGACAGATTATCAGAGACCCAGTACTTC
clone_size: .; d_call: .; j_call: TRBJ1-4; v_call: TRBV6-5; cdr3_length: 15; cdr3_aa: CASSRIAGQREKLFF; cdr3_nt: TGTGCCAGCAGCCGCATTGCAGGGCAGAGGGAAAAACTGTTTTTT
clone_size: .; d_call: TRBD1; j_call: TRBJ2-3; v_call: TRBV19; cdr3_length: 15; cdr3_aa: CASNRDRTGTDTQYF; cdr3_nt: TGTGCCAGTAACCGGGACAGAACGGGAACAGATACGCAGTATTTT
clone_size: .; d_call: TRBD1; j_call: TRBJ1-1; v_call: TRBV28; cdr3_length: 13; cdr3_aa: CASSLRQGTEAFF; cdr3_nt: TGTGCCAGCAGCCTAAGACAGGGAACTGAAGCTTTCTTT
clone_size: .; d_call: .; j_call: TRBJ2-3; v_call: TRBV5-5; cdr3_length: 13; cdr3_aa: CASSFTDTDTQYF; cdr3_nt: TGTGCCAGCAGCTTCACAGACACAGATACGCAGTATTTT
clone_size: .; d_call: TRBD1; j_call: TRBJ2-6; v_call: TRBV4-1; cdr3_length: 16; cdr3_aa: CASSRTGGSGANVLTF; cdr3_nt: TGCGCCAGCAGCCGGACAGGGGGCTCCGGGGCCAACGTCCTGACTTTC
clone_size: .; d_call: TRBD1; j_call: TRBJ1-4; v_call: TRBV19; cdr3_length: 14; cdr3_aa: CASGTGPTNEKLFF; cdr3_nt: TGTGCCAGTGGGACAGGGCCAACTAATGAAAAACTGTTTTTT
clone_size: once; d_call: .; j_call: TRBJ2-1; v_call: TRBV11-3; cdr3_length: 14; cdr3_aa: CASSPPNSYNEQFF; cdr3_nt: TGTGCCAGCAGCCCCCCGAATAGCTACAATGAGCAGTTCTTC
clone_size: .; d_call: .; j_call: TRBJ1-1; v_call: TRBV6-5; cdr3_length: 15; cdr3_aa: CASSYSGQGNTEAFF; cdr3_nt: TGTGCCAGCAGTTACTCGGGGCAGGGGAACACTGAAGCTTTCTTT
clone_size: .; d_call: TRBD1; j_call: TRBJ1-2; v_call: TRBV12-5; cdr3_length: 20; cdr3_aa: CASGLVTAWGTGTEGYGYTF; cdr3_nt: TGTGCTAGTGGTTTGGTGACGGCTTGGGGGACAGGGACAGAAGGGTATGGCTACACCTTC
clone_size: .; d_call: TRBD1; j_call: TRBJ1-5; v_call: TRBV6-5; cdr3_length: 16; cdr3_aa: CASSFRRQGAVQPQHF; cdr3_nt: TGTGCCAGCAGTTTCCGCCGACAGGGGGCAGTCCAGCCCCAGCATTTT
clone_size: .; d_call: TRBD1; j_call: TRBJ1-2; v_call: TRBV2; cdr3_length: 14; cdr3_aa: CASSDGQGGYGYTF; cdr3_nt: TGTGCCAGCAGTGATGGACAGGGGGGCTATGGCTACACCTTC
clone_size: .; d_call: TRBD2; j_call: TRBJ2-5; v_call: TRBV7-6; cdr3_length: 17; cdr3_aa: CASSPGLAGRYEETQYF; cdr3_nt: TGTGCCAGCAGCCCCGGGTTAGCGGGGCGATATGAAGAGACCCAGTACTTC
clone_size: .; d_call: .; j_call: TRBJ2-3; v_call: TRBV13; cdr3_length: 14; cdr3_aa: CASSPERRTDTQYF; cdr3_nt: TGTGCCAGCAGCCCGGAGAGACGCACAGATACGCAGTATTTT
clone_size: .; d_call: .; j_call: TRBJ2-1; v_call: TRBV27; cdr3_length: 13; cdr3_aa: CASSLGQDNEQFF; cdr3_nt: TGTGCCAGCAGTTTAGGGCAGGACAATGAGCAGTTCTTC
clone_size: .; d_call: .; j_call: TRBJ2-1; v_call: TRBV7-9; cdr3_length: 12; cdr3_aa: CASKENGNEQFF; cdr3_nt: TGTGCCAGCAAGGAGAACGGGAATGAGCAGTTCTTC
clone_size: .; d_call: TRBD1; j_call: TRBJ2-5; v_call: TRBV9; cdr3_length: 15; cdr3_aa: CASSVSGTGAETQYF; cdr3_nt: TGTGCCAGCAGCGTCTCCGGGACAGGGGCAGAGACCCAGTACTTC
clone_size: .; d_call: TRBD2; j_call: TRBJ2-7; v_call: TRBV28; cdr3_length: 14; cdr3_aa: CASSSGGEFIEQYF; cdr3_nt: TGTGCCAGCAGTTCGGGGGGAGAGTTCATCGAGCAGTACTTC
clone_size: .; d_call: TRBD1; j_call: TRBJ1-2; v_call: TRBV24-1; cdr3_length: 15; cdr3_aa: CATSDWDRGLYGYTF; cdr3_nt: TGTGCCACCAGTGATTGGGACAGGGGCCTCTATGGCTACACCTTC
clone_size: .; d_call: .; j_call: TRBJ2-3; v_call: TRBV4-2; cdr3_length: 15; cdr3_aa: CASSQGFTSTDTQYF; cdr3_nt: TGTGCCAGCAGCCAAGGATTCACTAGCACAGATACGCAGTATTTT
clone_size: .; d_call: .; j_call: TRBJ2-7; v_call: TRBV18; cdr3_length: 15; cdr3_aa: CASSPPSQAGYEQYF; cdr3_nt: TGTGCCAGCTCACCACCAAGTCAGGCGGGGTACGAGCAGTACTTC
clone_size: .; d_call: .; j_call: TRBJ2-1; v_call: TRBV4-1; cdr3_length: 14; cdr3_aa: CASSQDGGFREQFF; cdr3_nt: TGCGCCAGCAGCCAAGATGGAGGGTTCCGGGAGCAGTTCTTC
clone_size: .; d_call: TRBD1; j_call: TRBJ2-2; v_call: TRBV10-3; cdr3_length: 15; cdr3_aa: CAISAGTGGTGELFF; cdr3_nt: TGTGCCATCAGCGCCGGGACAGGGGGCACCGGGGAGCTGTTTTTT
clone_size: .; d_call: .; j_call: TRBJ1-2; v_call: TRBV4-1; cdr3_length: 14; cdr3_aa: CASSQTHGAWGYTF; cdr3_nt: TGCGCCAGCAGCCAAACTCACGGAGCCTGGGGCTACACCTTC
clone_size: .; d_call: .; j_call: TRBJ1-2; v_call: TRBV9; cdr3_length: 14; cdr3_aa: CASSVVGQGSGYTF; cdr3_nt: TGTGCCAGCAGCGTAGTGGGTCAGGGTAGTGGCTACACCTTC
clone_size: .; d_call: .; j_call: TRBJ1-5; v_call: TRBV7-6; cdr3_length: 15; cdr3_aa: CASSLTGPRGQPQHF; cdr3_nt: TGTGCCAGCAGCTTAACAGGGCCCAGGGGTCAGCCCCAGCATTTT
clone_size: few; d_call: .; j_call: TRBJ1-1; v_call: TRBV10-3; cdr3_length: 13; cdr3_aa: CASQGSRSTEAFF; cdr3_nt: TGTGCCAGCCAGGGGTCGCGGAGCACTGAAGCTTTCTTT
clone_size: .; d_call: .; j_call: TRBJ1-4; v_call: TRBV1; cdr3_length: 16; cdr3_aa: CTSSYRRGPPNEKLFF; cdr3_nt: TGCACCAGCAGCTATCGACGAGGGCCCCCGAATGAAAAACTGTTTTTT
clone_size: .; d_call: .; j_call: TRBJ1-6; v_call: TRBV19; cdr3_length: 16; cdr3_aa: CASSFPGQARNSPLHF; cdr3_nt: TGTGCCAGTAGTTTTCCGGGACAAGCACGTAATTCACCCCTCCACTTT